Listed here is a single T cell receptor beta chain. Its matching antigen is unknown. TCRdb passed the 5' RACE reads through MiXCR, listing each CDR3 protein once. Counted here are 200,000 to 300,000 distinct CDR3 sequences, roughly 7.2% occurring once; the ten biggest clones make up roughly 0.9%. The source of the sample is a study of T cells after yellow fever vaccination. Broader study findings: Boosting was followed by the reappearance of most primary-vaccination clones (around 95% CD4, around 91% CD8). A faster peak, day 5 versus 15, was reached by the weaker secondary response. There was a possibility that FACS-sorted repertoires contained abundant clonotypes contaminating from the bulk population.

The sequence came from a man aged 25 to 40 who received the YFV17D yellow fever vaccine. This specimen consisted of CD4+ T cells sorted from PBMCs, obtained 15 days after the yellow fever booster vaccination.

Here the CDR3 reads CASHWGSGSSPEQYF. The DNA of the CDR3 is TGTGCCAGCCACTGGGGGTCTGGGAGCTCTCCCGAGCAGTACTTC. The chain combines TRBV28 with TRBJ2-7; D tentatively fits TRBD1 or TRBD2 (5 bases each). The CDR3 totals 15 residues. V was shortened by 8 bases and J by 6 bases, with 23 bases between the two germline ends. Per the germline V gene, CDR1 is MDHEN and CDR2 is SYDVKM. The full variable domain, in which reference TRBV28 and TRBJ2-7 provide the parts outside the CDR3, is DVKVTQSSRYLVKRTGEKVFLECVQDMDHENMFWYRQDPGLGLRLIYFSYDVKMKEKGDIPEGYSVSREKKERFSLILESASTNQTSMYLCASHWGSGSSPEQYFGPGTRLTVT.